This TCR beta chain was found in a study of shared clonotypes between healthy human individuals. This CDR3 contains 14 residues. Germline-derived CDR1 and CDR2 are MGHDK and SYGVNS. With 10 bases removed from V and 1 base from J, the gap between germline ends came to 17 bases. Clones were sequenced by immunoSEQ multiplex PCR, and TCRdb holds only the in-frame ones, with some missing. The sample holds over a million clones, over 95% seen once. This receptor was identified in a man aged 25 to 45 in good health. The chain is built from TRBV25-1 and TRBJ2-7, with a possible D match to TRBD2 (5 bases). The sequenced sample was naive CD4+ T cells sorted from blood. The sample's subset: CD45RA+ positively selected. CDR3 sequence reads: CATRPGGGSYEQYF. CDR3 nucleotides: TGTGCCACTCGCCCCGGAGGCGGGTCCTACGAGCAGTACTTC.